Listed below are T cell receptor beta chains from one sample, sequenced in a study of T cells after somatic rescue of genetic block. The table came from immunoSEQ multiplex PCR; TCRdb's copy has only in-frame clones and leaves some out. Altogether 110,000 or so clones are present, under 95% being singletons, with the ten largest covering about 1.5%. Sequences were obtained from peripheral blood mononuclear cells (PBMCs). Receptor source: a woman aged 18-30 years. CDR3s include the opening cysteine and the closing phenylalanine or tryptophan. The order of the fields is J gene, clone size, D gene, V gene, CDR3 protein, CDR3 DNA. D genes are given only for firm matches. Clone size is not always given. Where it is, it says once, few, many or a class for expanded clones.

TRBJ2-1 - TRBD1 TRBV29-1 CSVALTGLENEQFF TGCAGCGTCGCCTTGACAGGGTTGGAGAATGAGCAGTTCTTC
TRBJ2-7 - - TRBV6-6 CASSYGLSSYEQYF TGTGCCAGCAGTTACGGCCTGAGCTCCTACGAGCAGTACTTC
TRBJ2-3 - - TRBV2 CASSVVIVSADTQYF TGTGCCAGCAGTGTTGTTATAGTGAGTGCAGATACGCAGTATTTT
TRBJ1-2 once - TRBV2 CASSDWSYGYTF TGTGCCAGCAGTGATTGGAGCTATGGCTACACCTTC
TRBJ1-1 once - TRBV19 CASKGYRDTRVAMNTEAFF TGTGCCAGTAAAGGGTACAGGGACACCCGAGTAGCTATGAACACTGAAGCTTTCTTT
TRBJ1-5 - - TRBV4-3 CASSQDEDQPQHF TGCGCCAGCAGCCAAGATGAAGACCAGCCCCAGCATTTT
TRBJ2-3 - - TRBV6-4 CASSDSSGGGTDTQYF TGTGCCAGCAGTGACTCCTCGGGCGGGGGCACAGATACGCAGTATTTT
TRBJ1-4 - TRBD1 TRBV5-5 CASSLTGANGEKLFF TGTGCCAGCAGCCTGACAGGGGCCAATGGTGAAAAACTGTTTTTT
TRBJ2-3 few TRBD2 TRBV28 CASSLLAGGTDTQYF TGTGCCAGCAGTTTACTAGCGGGGGGCACAGATACGCAGTATTTT
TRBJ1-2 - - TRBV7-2 CASSLKSFGYTF TGTGCCAGCAGCTTAAAGTCGTTCGGCTACACCTTC
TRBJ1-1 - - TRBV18 CASSLTGDTEAFF TGTGCCAGCTCCCTAACGGGGGACACTGAAGCTTTCTTT
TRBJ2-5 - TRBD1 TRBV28 CASRDRGRETQYF TGTGCCAGCAGAGACAGGGGACGAGAGACCCAGTACTTC
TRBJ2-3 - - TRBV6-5 CASSYQGWQYF TGTGCCAGCAGTTACCAGGGGTGGCAGTATTTT
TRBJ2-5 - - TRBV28 CASSRSREETQYF TGTGCCAGCAGTCGTAGCAGGGAAGAGACCCAGTACTTC
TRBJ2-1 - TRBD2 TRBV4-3 CASSQERGGTYNEQFF TGCGCCAGCAGCCAAGAGCGCGGGGGTACCTACAATGAGCAGTTCTTC
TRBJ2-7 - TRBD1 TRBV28 CASVKTGLPYEQYF TGTGCCAGCGTGAAGACAGGGCTTCCCTACGAGCAGTACTTC
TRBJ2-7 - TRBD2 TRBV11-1 CASSLGGSSGGRYEQYF TGTGCCAGCAGCCTAGGGGGCTCTAGCGGGGGGCGCTACGAGCAGTACTTC
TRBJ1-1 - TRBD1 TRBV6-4 CASSQTGGGTEAFF TGTGCCAGCAGCCAGACAGGGGGCGGAACTGAAGCTTTCTTT
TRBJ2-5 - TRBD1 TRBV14 CASSQAGEGGPPWETQYF TGTGCCAGCAGCCAAGCCGGAGAAGGGGGCCCCCCCTGGGAGACCCAGTACTTC
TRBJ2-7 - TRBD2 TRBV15 CATSTAGGLEQYF TGTGCCACCAGCACCGCGGGGGGGCTTGAGCAGTACTTC
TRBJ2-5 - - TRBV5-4 CASSFLGGQETQYF TGTGCCAGCAGTTTCCTGGGCGGACAAGAGACCCAGTACTTC
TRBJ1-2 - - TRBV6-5 CASPGAAGYTF TGTGCCAGCCCAGGGGCAGCTGGCTACACCTTC
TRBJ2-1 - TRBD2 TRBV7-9 CASSLDGREQFF TGTGCCAGCAGCTTAGACGGGAGGGAGCAGTTCTTC
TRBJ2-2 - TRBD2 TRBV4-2 CASSQRETSGGTGELFF TGTGCCAGCAGCCAGAGGGAGACTAGCGGGGGCACCGGGGAGCTGTTTTTT
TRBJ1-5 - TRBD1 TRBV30 CAWSPGQGGNQPQHF TGTGCCTGGAGCCCGGGACAGGGGGGAAATCAGCCCCAGCATTTT
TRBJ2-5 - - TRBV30 CAWSVGQETQYF TGTGCCTGGAGTGTGGGCCAAGAGACCCAGTACTTC
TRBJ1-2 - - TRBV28 CASSLGQGNYGYTF TGTGCCAGCAGTTTAGGTCAGGGGAACTATGGCTACACCTTC
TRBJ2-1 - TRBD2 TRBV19 CASSISGLALYNEQFF TGTGCCAGTAGTATCTCCGGACTAGCGCTGTACAATGAGCAGTTCTTC
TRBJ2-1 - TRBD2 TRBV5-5 CASSPKTSLGEQFF TGTGCCAGCAGCCCAAAGACTAGCTTAGGTGAGCAGTTCTTC
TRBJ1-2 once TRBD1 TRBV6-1 CASSEWDREGYGYTF TGTGCCAGCAGTGAATGGGACAGGGAAGGTTATGGCTACACCTTC
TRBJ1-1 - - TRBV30 CAWSPLGGHRNTEAFF TGTGCCTGGAGCCCATTGGGTGGGCATCGGAACACTGAAGCTTTCTTT
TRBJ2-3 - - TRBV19 CASSPPTGLGDTQYF TGTGCCAGTAGCCCGCCGACCGGACTGGGAGATACGCAGTATTTT
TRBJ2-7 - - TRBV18 CASSPRGGEQYF TGTGCCAGCTCACCAAGAGGAGGAGAGCAGTACTTC
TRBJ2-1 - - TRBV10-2 CASSESSPGGEQFF TGCGCCAGCAGTGAATCGTCCCCCGGGGGTGAGCAGTTCTTC
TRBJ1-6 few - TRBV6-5 CASSYSRTLRSPLHF TGTGCCAGCAGTTACTCCAGGACTCTTCGTTCACCCCTCCACTTT
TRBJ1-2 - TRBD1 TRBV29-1 CSVPGQGFYGYTF TGCAGCGTTCCCGGACAGGGCTTCTATGGCTACACCTTC
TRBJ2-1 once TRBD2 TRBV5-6 CASSRPTSSNEQFF TGTGCCAGCAGCCGACCGACTAGCAGCAATGAGCAGTTCTTC
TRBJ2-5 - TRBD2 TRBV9 CASSVGAVLAGAKETQYF TGTGCCAGCAGCGTAGGGGCGGTACTAGCGGGGGCGAAAGAGACCCAGTACTTC
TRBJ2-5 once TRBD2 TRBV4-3 CASSQEYGLAGGETQYF TGCGCCAGCAGCCAAGAATATGGACTAGCGGGGGGAGAGACCCAGTACTTC
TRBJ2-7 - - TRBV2 CASRGGYEQYF TGTGCCAGCAGAGGCGGCTACGAGCAGTACTTC
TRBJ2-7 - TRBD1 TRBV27 CASSLSSTGGEQYF TGTGCCAGCAGTTTATCATCTACAGGGGGCGAGCAGTACTTC
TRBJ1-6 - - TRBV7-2 CASSLVLQRDSPLHF TGTGCCAGCAGCTTAGTACTACAAAGGGATTCACCCCTCCACTTT
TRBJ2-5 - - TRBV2 CASGNEETQYF TGTGCCAGCGGTAATGAAGAGACCCAGTACTTC
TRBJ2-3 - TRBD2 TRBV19 CASRTHGTSETDTQYF TGTGCCAGTAGGACCCACGGGACTAGCGAAACAGATACGCAGTATTTT
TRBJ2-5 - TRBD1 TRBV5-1 CASSLVRRTGQGSETQYF TGCGCCAGCAGCTTGGTTCGACGGACGGGACAGGGGTCCGAGACCCAGTACTTC
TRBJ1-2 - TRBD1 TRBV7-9 CASSSTGSYTF TGTGCCAGCAGCTCGACAGGGAGTTACACCTTC
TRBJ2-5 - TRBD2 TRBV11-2 CASSLDLRLATKERETQYF TGTGCCAGCAGCTTAGATTTGAGACTAGCGACAAAAGAACGTGAGACCCAGTACTTC
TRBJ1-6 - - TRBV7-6 CASSSKEGSPLHF TGTGCCAGCAGCTCCAAGGAGGGTTCACCCCTCCACTTT
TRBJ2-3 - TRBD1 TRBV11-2 CASTPGQGRTQYF TGTGCCAGCACCCCGGGACAGGGACGCACGCAGTATTTT
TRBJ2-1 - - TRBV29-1 CSVRGDSYNEQFF TGCAGCGTCAGGGGGGACTCCTACAATGAGCAGTTCTTC
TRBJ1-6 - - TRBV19 CASSIEKGFGSPLHF TGTGCCAGTAGTATAGAAAAGGGGTTCGGTTCACCCCTCCACTTT
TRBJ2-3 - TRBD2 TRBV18 CASSPLAGGLTDTQYF TGTGCCAGCTCACCCTTGGCGGGGGGGCTCACAGATACGCAGTATTTT
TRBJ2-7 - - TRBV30 CAWSVQQGKSRYYEQYF TGTGCCTGGAGTGTACAGCAGGGGAAGTCCCGATACTACGAGCAGTACTTC
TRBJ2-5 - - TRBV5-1 CASSSLTGVQETQYF TGCGCCAGCAGCTCCCTGACGGGAGTCCAAGAGACCCAGTACTTC
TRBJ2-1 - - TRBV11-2 CASSLRSEQFF TGTGCCAGCAGCCTCAGGAGTGAGCAGTTCTTC
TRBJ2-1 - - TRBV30 CAWSVPGANEQFF TGTGCCTGGAGTGTCCCGGGGGCCAATGAGCAGTTCTTC
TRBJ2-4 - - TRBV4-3 CASSQVQGMAKNIQYF TGCGCCAGCAGCCAAGTTCAGGGGATGGCCAAAAACATTCAGTACTTC
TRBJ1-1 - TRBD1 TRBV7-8 CASSLTGGFTEAFF TGTGCCAGCAGCTTAACAGGGGGGTTCACTGAAGCTTTCTTT